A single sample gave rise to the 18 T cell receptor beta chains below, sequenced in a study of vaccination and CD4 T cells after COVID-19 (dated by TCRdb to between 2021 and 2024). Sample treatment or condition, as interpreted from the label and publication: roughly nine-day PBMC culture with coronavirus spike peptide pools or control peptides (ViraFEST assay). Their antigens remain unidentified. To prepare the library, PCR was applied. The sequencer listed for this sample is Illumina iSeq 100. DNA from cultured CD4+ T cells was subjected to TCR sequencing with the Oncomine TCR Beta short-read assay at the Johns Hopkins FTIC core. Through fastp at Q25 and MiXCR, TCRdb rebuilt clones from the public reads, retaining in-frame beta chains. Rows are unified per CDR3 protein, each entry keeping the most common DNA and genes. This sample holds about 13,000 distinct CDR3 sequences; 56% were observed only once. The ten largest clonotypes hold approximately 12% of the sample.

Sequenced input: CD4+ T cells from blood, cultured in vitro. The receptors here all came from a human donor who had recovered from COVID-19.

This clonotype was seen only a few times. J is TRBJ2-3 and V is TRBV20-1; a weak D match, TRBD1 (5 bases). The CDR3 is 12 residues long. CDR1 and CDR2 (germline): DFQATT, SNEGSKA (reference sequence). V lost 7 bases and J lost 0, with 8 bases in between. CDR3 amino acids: CSVDSSTDTQYF. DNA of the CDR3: TGCAGTGTAGACAGTAGCACAGATACGCAGTATTTT.

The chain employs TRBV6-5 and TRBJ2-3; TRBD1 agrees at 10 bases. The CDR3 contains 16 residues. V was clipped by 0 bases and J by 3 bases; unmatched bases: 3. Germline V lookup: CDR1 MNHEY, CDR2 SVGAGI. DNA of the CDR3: TGTGCCAGCAGTTACTCAAGACAGGGGGCGACAGATACGCAGTATTTT. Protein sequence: CASSYSRQGATDTQYF.

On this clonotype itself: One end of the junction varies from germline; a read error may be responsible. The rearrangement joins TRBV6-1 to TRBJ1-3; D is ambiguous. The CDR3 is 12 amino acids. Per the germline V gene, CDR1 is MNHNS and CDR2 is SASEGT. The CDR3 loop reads CASIESGNTIYF. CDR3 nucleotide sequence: TGTGCCAGCATTGAATCTGGAAACACCATATATTTT.

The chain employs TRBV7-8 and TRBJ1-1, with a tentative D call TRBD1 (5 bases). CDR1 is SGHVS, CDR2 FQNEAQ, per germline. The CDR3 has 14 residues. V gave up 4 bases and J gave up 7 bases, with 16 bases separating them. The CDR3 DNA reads TGTGCCAGCAGCTCGTCAAGGGGACGCAATGAAGCTTTCTTT. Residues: CASSSSRGRNEAFF. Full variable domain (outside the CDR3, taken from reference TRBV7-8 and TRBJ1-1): GAGVSQSPRYKVAKRGQDVALRCDPISGHVSLFWYQQALGQGPEFLTYFQNEAQLDKSGLPSDRFFAERPEGSVSTLKIQRTQQEDSAVYLCASSSSRGRNEAFFGQGTRLTVV.

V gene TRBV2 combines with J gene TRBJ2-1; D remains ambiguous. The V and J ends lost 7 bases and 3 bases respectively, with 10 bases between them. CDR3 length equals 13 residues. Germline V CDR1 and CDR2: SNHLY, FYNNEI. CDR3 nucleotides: TGTGCCAGCACGGTGGCAGGCTACAATGAGCAGTTCTTC. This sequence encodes CASTVAGYNEQFF.

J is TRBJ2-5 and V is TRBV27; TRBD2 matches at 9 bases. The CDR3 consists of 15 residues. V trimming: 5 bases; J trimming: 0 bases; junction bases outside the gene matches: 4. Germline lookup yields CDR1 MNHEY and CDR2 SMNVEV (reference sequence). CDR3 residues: CASSATSGYQETQYF. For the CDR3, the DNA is TGTGCCAGCAGTGCAACTAGCGGGTACCAAGAGACCCAGTACTTC.

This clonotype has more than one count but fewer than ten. CDR3 region: CASTESSYNSPLHF. The CDR3 nucleotides read TGTGCCAGTACGGAAAGCTCCTATAATTCACCCCTCCACTTT. The chain recombines TRBV19 with TRBJ1-6; D gene ambiguous. Per the germline V gene, CDR1 is LNHDA and CDR2 is SQIVND (reference sequence). With 7 bases removed from V and 0 bases from J, the gap between germline ends came to 7 bases. The CDR3 is made up of 14 amino acids.

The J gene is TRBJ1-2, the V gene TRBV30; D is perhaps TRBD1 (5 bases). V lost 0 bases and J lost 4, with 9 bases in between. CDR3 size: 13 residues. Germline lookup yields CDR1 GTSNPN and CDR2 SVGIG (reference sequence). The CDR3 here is CAWSVPGGYGYTF. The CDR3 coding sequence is TGTGCCTGGAGTGTCCCGGGGGGCTATGGCTACACCTTC.

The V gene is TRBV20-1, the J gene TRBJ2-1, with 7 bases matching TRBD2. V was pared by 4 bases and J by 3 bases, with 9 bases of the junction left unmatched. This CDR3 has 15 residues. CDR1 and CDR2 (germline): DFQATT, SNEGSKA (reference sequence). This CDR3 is CSATESGNVYNEQFF. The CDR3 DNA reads TGCAGTGCTACAGAAAGCGGGAACGTCTACAATGAGCAGTTCTTC.

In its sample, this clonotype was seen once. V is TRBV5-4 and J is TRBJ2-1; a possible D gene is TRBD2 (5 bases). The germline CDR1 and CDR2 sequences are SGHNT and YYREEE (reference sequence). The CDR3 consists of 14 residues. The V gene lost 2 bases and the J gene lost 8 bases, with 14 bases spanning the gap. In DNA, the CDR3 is TGTGCCAGCAGCTTTTTTGGCGGGTATGATGAGCAGTTCTTC. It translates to CASSFFGGYDEQFF.

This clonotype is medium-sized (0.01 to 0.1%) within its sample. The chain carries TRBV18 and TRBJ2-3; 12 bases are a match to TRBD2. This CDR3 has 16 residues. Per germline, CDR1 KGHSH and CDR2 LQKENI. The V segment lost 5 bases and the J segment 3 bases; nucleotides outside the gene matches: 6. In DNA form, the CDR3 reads TGTGCCAGCTCAATCGGACTAGCGGGGCGAACAGATACGCAGTATTTT. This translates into CASSIGLAGRTDTQYF.

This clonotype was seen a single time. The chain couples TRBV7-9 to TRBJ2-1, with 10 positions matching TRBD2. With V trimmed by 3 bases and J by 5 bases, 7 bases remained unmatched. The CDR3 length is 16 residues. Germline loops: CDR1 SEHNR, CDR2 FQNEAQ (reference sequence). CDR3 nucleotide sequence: TGTGCCAGCAGCTTGGTGACTAGCGGGCTAAACAATGAGCAGTTCTTC. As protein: CASSLVTSGLNNEQFF.

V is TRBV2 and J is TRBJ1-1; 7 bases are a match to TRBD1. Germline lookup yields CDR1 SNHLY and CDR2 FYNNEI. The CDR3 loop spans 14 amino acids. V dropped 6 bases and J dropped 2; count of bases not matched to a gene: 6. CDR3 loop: CASRDRATNTEAFF. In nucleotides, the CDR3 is TGTGCCAGCAGAGACAGGGCTACTAACACTGAAGCTTTCTTT.

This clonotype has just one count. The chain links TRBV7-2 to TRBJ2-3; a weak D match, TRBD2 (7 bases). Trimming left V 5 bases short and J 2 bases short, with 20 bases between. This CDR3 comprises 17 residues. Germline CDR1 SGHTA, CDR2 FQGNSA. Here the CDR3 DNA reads TGTGCCAGCAGCCCGAGGGGGGGCGGGAGAGTCACAGATACGCAGTATTTT. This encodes CASSPRGGGRVTDTQYF.

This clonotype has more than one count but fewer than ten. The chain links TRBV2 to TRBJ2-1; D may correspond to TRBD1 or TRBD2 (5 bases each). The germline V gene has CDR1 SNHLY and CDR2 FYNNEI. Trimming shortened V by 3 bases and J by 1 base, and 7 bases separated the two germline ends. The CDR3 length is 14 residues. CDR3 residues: CASSEGESYNEQFF. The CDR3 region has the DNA TGTGCCAGCAGTGAGGGGGAGTCCTACAATGAGCAGTTCTTC.

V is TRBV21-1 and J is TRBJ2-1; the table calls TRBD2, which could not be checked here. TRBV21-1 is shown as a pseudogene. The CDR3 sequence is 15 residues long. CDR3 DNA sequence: TGTGCCAGCAGCAAAGCGCGGCGGGAGCAGGGTGAGCAGTTCTTC. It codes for CASSKARREQGEQFF.

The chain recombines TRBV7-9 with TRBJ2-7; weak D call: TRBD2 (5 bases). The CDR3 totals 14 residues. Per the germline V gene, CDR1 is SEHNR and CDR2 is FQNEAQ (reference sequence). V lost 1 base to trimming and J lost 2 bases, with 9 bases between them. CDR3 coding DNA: TGTGCCAGCAGCTTAGTCCCGGGAACCTACGAGCAGTACTTC. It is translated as CASSLVPGTYEQYF.

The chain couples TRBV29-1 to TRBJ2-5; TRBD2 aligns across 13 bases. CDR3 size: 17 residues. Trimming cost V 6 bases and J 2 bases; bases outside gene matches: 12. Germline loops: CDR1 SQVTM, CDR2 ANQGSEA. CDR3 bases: TGCAGCGTCGTGGACAGGGGGACTAGCGGGGTTCAAGAGACCCAGTACTTC. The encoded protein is CSVVDRGTSGVQETQYF. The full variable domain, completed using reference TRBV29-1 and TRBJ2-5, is SAVISQKPSRDICQRGTSLTIQCQVDSQVTMMFWYRQQPGQSLTLIATANQGSEATYESGFVIDKFPISRPNLTFSTLTVSNMSPEDSSIYLCSVVDRGTSGVQETQYFGPGTRLLVL.